These 25 T cell receptor beta chains share one sample of origin, sequenced in a study of cytomegalovirus exposure and HLA in healthy donors (dated by TCRdb to 2017 to 2019). Library construction relied on the immunoSEQ multiplex PCR assay. For the multiplex PCR, a mixture combining 60 forward primers for TCR Vbeta segments and 13 reverse primers for TCR Jbeta segments was used. Sourced from immuneACCESS, this table was stored by TCRdb with only in-frame sequences that have V and J called. A share of the clones is absent; for the studies checked, an unresolved V gene accounts for under half, and the remainder has no known explanation. In all, the sample holds under 110,000 clones, and around 85% of those were seen once. The biggest ten clones account for 3% to 4% of the sample. The sample consisted of PBMCs. These receptors were taken from a man younger than 45 in good health and CMV-seronegative.

The chain links TRBV27 to TRBJ2-3, with a tentative D call TRBD2 (6 bases). With 0 bases removed from V and 2 bases from J, the gap between germline ends came to 15 bases. The CDR3 spans 17 residues. CDR1 is MNHEY and CDR2 is SMNVEV in the germline V gene (reference sequence). The CDR3 sequence: CASSLSWDSGPTDTQYF. DNA for the CDR3: TGTGCCAGCAGTTTATCGTGGGATAGCGGACCCACAGATACGCAGTATTTT.

Here the CDR3 reads CASSEGLPPVDTQYF. The CDR3 DNA sequence: TGTGCCAGTAGTGAGGGACTACCACCGGTTGATACGCAGTATTTT. The chain recombines TRBV19 with TRBJ2-3; 7 bases line up with TRBD2. V shed 5 bases and J 6 bases; nucleotides not matched to a gene: 11. This CDR3 is 15 amino acids long. Germline values: CDR1 LNHDA, CDR2 SQIVND (reference sequence).

The chain employs TRBV15 and TRBJ2-7; TRBD2 matches at 9 bases. There are 13 residues in the CDR3. V trimming: 6 bases; J trimming: 2 bases; junction bases outside the gene matches: 2. CDR1 is LNHNV, CDR2 YYDKDF, per germline (reference sequence). Here the CDR3 reads CATRAGGAYEQYF. CDR3 bases: TGTGCCACCAGGGCGGGGGGGGCCTACGAGCAGTACTTC.

This clone is a singleton in its sample. The chain links TRBV7-2 to TRBJ1-5; D perhaps matches TRBD1 (5 bases). The CDR3 length is 16 residues. V lost 8 bases and J lost 1, with 18 bases in between. Germline V gives CDR1 SGHTA, CDR2 FQGNSA. The DNA for the CDR3 is TGTGCCAGCGTATCCGGGGCGGGGGGGAGCAATCAGCCCCAGCATTTT. Encoded protein: CASVSGAGGSNQPQHF.

This chain's CDR3 is CASSAGFSGVYEQYF. As DNA, the CDR3 is TGTGCCAGCAGCGCCGGTTTTAGCGGGGTCTACGAGCAGTACTTC. This chain uses TRBV11-2 with TRBJ2-7; 8 bases are a match to TRBD2. J gave up 3 bases and V 5 bases, and 9 bases lay outside the gene matches. The germline V gene encodes CDR1 SGHAT and CDR2 FQNNGV. CDR3 length: 15 residues.

The chain combines TRBV30 with TRBJ2-7; no firm D call. Per germline, CDR1 GTSNPN and CDR2 SVGIG (reference sequence). Trimming took off 2 bases at V and 4 bases at J, with 9 bases between the two ends. The CDR3 contains 12 residues. Here the CDR3 DNA reads TGTGCCTGGAGTAAAGGCGGTTACGAGCAGTACTTC. Residues: CAWSKGGYEQYF.

The chain carries TRBV7-9 and TRBJ1-1, with a possible D match to TRBD1 (6 bases). This CDR3 is built from 14 residues. Germline V gives CDR1 SEHNR, CDR2 FQNEAQ (reference sequence). The V end lost 5 bases, the J end lost 6 bases, and 16 bases lay between the germline ends. The CDR3 DNA reads as TGTGCCAGCAGCCAGAGACAGGATGGGGCTGAAGCTTTCTTT. This sequence encodes CASSQRQDGAEAFF.

This sequence joins TRBV14 and TRBJ2-1; 7 bases line up with TRBD1. This CDR3 comprises 14 residues. Per the germline V gene, CDR1 is SGHDN and CDR2 is FVKESK. V lost 3 bases, J lost 7 bases, and 6 bases stayed unmatched. CDR3 nucleotide sequence: TGTGCCAGCAGCCAGTCCTACAGGGGAAATGAGCAGTTCTTC. As protein: CASSQSYRGNEQFF. Full variable domain (outside the CDR3, taken from reference TRBV14 and TRBJ2-1): EAGVTQFPSHSVIEKGQTVTLRCDPISGHDNLYWYRRVMGKEIKFLLHFVKESKQDESGMPNNRFLAERTGGTYSTLKVQPAELEDSGVYFCASSQSYRGNEQFFGPGTRLTVL.

V usage is TRBV5-1 and J usage is TRBJ2-3; D remains ambiguous. V was pared by 2 bases and J by 3 bases, with 4 bases between. Looked up from germline, CDR1 is SGHRS and CDR2 is YFSETQ. This CDR3 region has 12 residues. CDR3 sequence (DNA): TGCGCCAGCAGCTTAACAACAGATACGCAGTATTTT. Its translation is CASSLTTDTQYF.

The table lists this clone with a few counts. This chain connects TRBV6-1 to TRBJ1-6, with 8 bases lining up with TRBD1. CDR1 and CDR2 from the germline V gene are MNHNS and SASEGT. The CDR3 length is 15 residues. Trimming removed 3 bases from V and 7 bases from J; junction bases left unmatched: 5. CDR3 protein: CASSEDRELNSPLHF. In nucleotides, the CDR3 is TGTGCCAGCAGTGAGGACAGGGAGTTGAATTCACCCCTCCACTTT.

The chain couples TRBV7-2 to TRBJ1-2; TRBD1 might be the D (5 bases). Germline V gives CDR1 SGHTA, CDR2 FQGNSA. The CDR3 covers 13 residues. V was shortened by 6 bases and J by 8 bases, with 16 bases between the two germline ends. As DNA, the CDR3 is TGTGCCAGCAGTTGGGACTGGGGCATCGGCTACACCTTC. Protein sequence: CASSWDWGIGYTF.

The V call is TRBV6-5, the J call TRBJ2-7; maybe TRBD2 (6 bases). The length of the CDR3 is 13 residues. Trimming took 2 bases from V and 5 from J, leaving 10 bases between them. Germline assignment: CDR1 MNHEY and CDR2 SVGAGI. The CDR3 DNA reads as TGTGCCAGCAGTTACCCGGGACTGGACGAGCAGTACTTC. Protein: CASSYPGLDEQYF.

The chain uses TRBV7-3 and TRBJ1-3; D might be TRBD1 (5 bases). The V end was cut by 4 bases, the J end by 4 bases, with 11 bases between. The CDR3 loop spans 14 amino acids. Germline CDR1 is SGHTA and CDR2 is FQGTGA. CDR3 sequence (DNA): TGTGCCAGCAGCTCCGACAGTTCAGGAAACACCATATATTTT. It specifies CASSSDSSGNTIYF. Full variable domain (rest looked up from reference TRBV7-3 and TRBJ1-3): GAGVSQTPSNKVTEKGKYVELRCDPISGHTALYWYRQSLGQGPEFLIYFQGTGAADDSGLPNDRFFAVRPEGSVSTLKIQRTERGDSAVYLCASSSDSSGNTIYFGEGSWLTVV.

This chain uses TRBV4-1 with TRBJ2-3, with TRBD1 matching over 8 bases. The germline V gene has CDR1 MGHRA and CDR2 YSYEKL. Trimming at V came to 10 bases and at J to 2 bases, leaving 11 bases not matched to a gene. The CDR3 extends over 15 amino acids. This chain's CDR3 is CATGTGSTITDTQYF. The CDR3 region has the DNA TGCGCCACCGGGACAGGCTCGACGATCACAGATACGCAGTATTTT.

As for this clone: At one end, the junction sequence differs from germline, possibly due to a read error. V and J are TRBV2 and TRBJ2-1; tentatively, D is TRBD1 (6 bases). Germline V CDR1 and CDR2: SNHLY, FYNNEI. This CDR3 has 15 residues. The CDR3 sequence is CASSEDWGPYNEQFF. CDR3 coding DNA: TGTGCCAGCAGCGAAGACTGGGGGCCCTACAATGAGCAGTTCTTC.

J is TRBJ1-5 and V is TRBV27; 9 bases are shared with TRBD1. The CDR3 sequence is 21 residues long. Germline trimming cut 0 bases from V and 8 bases from J; bases unmatched to any gene: 23. Per germline, CDR1 MNHEY and CDR2 SMNVEV (reference sequence). Here the CDR3 DNA reads TGTGCCAGCAGTTTATCGGGCCTAATTCACCGTCCCGGGACAGGGTTGGAGCCCCAGCATTTT. Amino acid sequence: CASSLSGLIHRPGTGLEPQHF.

This chain uses TRBV25-1 with TRBJ1-2, with 7 bases aligning to TRBD1. Per germline, CDR1 MGHDK and CDR2 SYGVNS. The CDR3 consists of 14 residues. Losses at the gene ends were 5 bases for V and 4 bases for J; bases not matched to a gene: 7. CDR3 protein: CASSYTGESYGYTF. In DNA form, the CDR3 reads TGTGCCAGCAGTTACACAGGGGAGAGCTATGGCTACACCTTC.

The V and J genes are TRBV6-5 and TRBJ1-2; D may be TRBD1 (6 bases). This CDR3 comprises 14 residues. Per germline, CDR1 MNHEY and CDR2 SVGAGI. The V gene lost 6 bases and the J gene lost 7 bases, with 18 bases spanning the gap. The CDR3 here is CASSGTTRGAGYTF. The DNA of the CDR3 is TGTGCCAGCAGCGGGACGACCCGGGGGGCTGGCTACACCTTC.

The V call is TRBV7-3, the J call TRBJ1-2; 7 nucleotides agree with TRBD1. This CDR3 region has 13 residues. J was trimmed by 6 bases and V by 4 bases; bases with no gene match: 5. The germline CDR1 and CDR2 sequences are SGHTA and FQGTGA. The DNA of the CDR3 is TGTGCCAGCAGCTGGGGACAGAGAGATGGCTACACCTTC. Amino acids: CASSWGQRDGYTF.

This chain joins TRBV11-2 and TRBJ2-2, with D maybe TRBD2 (5 bases). The germline V gene encodes CDR1 SGHAT and CDR2 FQNNGV. This CDR3 has 16 amino acids. V lost 5 bases and J lost 5, with 18 bases in between. CDR3 amino acids: CASSKIRGTGTGELFF. The CDR3 DNA reads as TGTGCCAGCAGCAAAATTCGGGGAACCGGGACCGGGGAGCTGTTTTTT.

Details on this clone: At one boundary the junction diverges from the germline segment, which might be a read error. J is TRBJ1-5 and V is TRBV7-3; 8 bases line up with TRBD1. The CDR3 has 14 amino acids. Looked up from germline, CDR1 is SGHTA and CDR2 is FQGTGA. In DNA form, the CDR3 reads TGCTGCCCACCCTGGACAGGGATCTATCAGCCCCAGCATTTT. This gives the protein CCPPWTGIYQPQHF.

The J gene is TRBJ2-7, the V gene TRBV9; no definite D call. Germline CDR1 reads SGDLS; CDR2 reads YYNGEE. V lost 0 bases, J lost 1 base, and 8 bases lay in between. The CDR3 length is 14 residues. The DNA for the CDR3 is TGTGCCAGCAGCGTAGTGGCGGAATCCTACGAGCAGTACTTC. Protein sequence: CASSVVAESYEQYF. Full variable domain (outside the CDR3, taken from reference TRBV9 and TRBJ2-7): DSGVTQTPKHLITATGQRVTLRCSPRSGDLSVYWYQQSLDQGLQFLIQYYNGEERAKGNILERFSAQQFPDLHSELNLSSLELGDSALYFCASSVVAESYEQYFGPGTRLTVT.

The chain carries TRBV11-2 and TRBJ2-7; 7 nucleotides agree with TRBD1. This CDR3 is built from 15 residues. Germline lookup yields CDR1 SGHAT and CDR2 FQNNGV. The J segment lost 2 bases and the V segment lost 0 bases, leaving 4 bases of the junction unmatched. The CDR3: CASSLEDRVTYEQYF. The CDR3 DNA reads TGTGCCAGCAGCTTAGAAGACAGGGTTACCTACGAGCAGTACTTC. Full variable domain (rest looked up from reference TRBV11-2 and TRBJ2-7): EAGVAQSPRYKIIEKRQSVAFWCNPISGHATLYWYQQILGQGPKLLIQFQNNGVVDDSQLPKDRFSAERLKGVDSTLKIQPAKLEDSAVYLCASSLEDRVTYEQYFGPGTRLTVT.

The chain combines TRBV4-1 with TRBJ2-7, with 8 nucleotides matching TRBD2. The junction had 8 bases not matched to a gene; V was cut back by 1 base and J by 12 bases. Germline CDR1 is MGHRA and CDR2 is YSYEKL. CDR3 length equals 13 residues. Here the CDR3 reads CASSQVLAEALYF. CDR3 bases: TGCGCCAGCAGCCAAGTACTAGCGGAAGCGTTGTACTTC.

The V call is TRBV2, the J call TRBJ1-1; no reliable D call. Trimming pared 7 bases from V and 1 base from J, leaving 10 bases between. This CDR3 contains 13 residues. Germline-derived CDR1 and CDR2 are SNHLY and FYNNEI. As DNA, the CDR3 is TGTGCCAGCATCCGAGGGCGGAACACTGAAGCTTTCTTT. Its translation: CASIRGRNTEAFF.